One sample yielded the 24 T cell receptor beta chains listed below, sequenced in a study of cytomegalovirus exposure and HLA in healthy donors. PCR primers comprised 60 Vbeta and 13 Jbeta primers. TCRdb keeps only in-frame clones here, not all; method: immunoSEQ multiplex PCR. The sample has just under 95,000 clones; roughly 80% are singletons. The sequencing input was PBMCs. These TCRs come from a man in his forties or fifties in good health and CMV-seropositive.

V is TRBV9 and J is TRBJ2-1, with D maybe TRBD2 (6 bases). Trimming shortened V by 3 bases and J by 1 base, and 8 bases separated the two germline ends. Germline CDR1 reads SGDLS; CDR2 reads YYNGEE. This CDR3 comprises 14 residues. The CDR3 spells CASSAGGSYNEQFF. The CDR3, as DNA: TGTGCCAGCAGCGCCGGGGGTTCCTACAATGAGCAGTTCTTC.

There are a few counts of this clone. This sequence joins TRBV6-1 and TRBJ1-1; D unclear. This CDR3 has 13 amino acids. V lost 3 bases and J 0 bases, leaving 5 bases between the germline ends. CDR1 and CDR2 (germline): MNHNS, SASEGT. CDR3 DNA: TGTGCCAGCAGTGAGCAGGTGAACACTGAAGCTTTCTTT. This encodes CASSEQVNTEAFF.

This clone was counted many times. The rearrangement uses TRBV28 and TRBJ2-1, with TRBD1 identical over 10 bases. This CDR3 spans 16 amino acids. From germline, CDR1 is MDHEN and CDR2 SYDVKM. J was trimmed by 8 bases and V by 4 bases; bases with no gene match: 11. CDR3 nucleotide sequence: TGTGCCAGCAGTTCTACAGGGACAGGGGATCGCTATGAGCAGTTCTTC. Translating gives CASSSTGTGDRYEQFF. The variable domain in full, completed from reference TRBV28 and TRBJ2-1, reads DVKVTQSSRYLVKRTGEKVFLECVQDMDHENMFWYRQDPGLGLRLIYFSYDVKMKEKGDIPEGYSVSREKKERFSLILESASTNQTSMYLCASSSTGTGDRYEQFFGPGTRLTVL.

The chain uses TRBV5-1 and TRBJ2-5; D is unclear. The DNA end is a closer match to TRBJ2-7, so the J assignment may be wrong. Germline V gives CDR1 SGHRS, CDR2 YFSETQ. CDR3 length: 11 residues. The CDR3 loop reads CASSLGHEQYF. The DNA for the CDR3 is TGCGCCAGCAGCTTGGGCCACGAGCAGTACTTC.

V and J are TRBV10-3 and TRBJ2-3; 8 positions agree with TRBD2. The CDR3 is 15 amino acids. Trimming cost V 2 bases and J 4 bases; bases outside gene matches: 5. Germline-derived CDR1 and CDR2 are ENHRY and SYGVKD. The CDR3 nucleotides read TGTGCCATCAGTGAGGGGTCGGGGGGGCCAGATACGCAGTATTTT. Its translation is CAISEGSGGPDTQYF.

The rearrangement links TRBV28 to TRBJ1-5; possible D gene TRBD1, 5 bases. Germline CDR1 reads MDHEN; CDR2 reads SYDVKM. The germline V and J ends were trimmed by 7 bases and 3 bases, with 13 bases remaining between them. This CDR3 has 14 residues. CDR3 nucleotide sequence: TGTGCCAGCACCCCCCGGGGGTTCAATCAGCCCCAGCATTTT. Residues: CASTPRGFNQPQHF.

The chain employs TRBV9 and TRBJ1-2; 8 positions agree with TRBD1. Germline-derived CDR1 and CDR2 are SGDLS and YYNGEE. Trimming took 5 bases from V and 4 from J; bases not matched to a gene: 10. The CDR3 has 15 residues. This CDR3 reads CASSRSGQGAYGYTF. The DNA for the CDR3 is TGTGCCAGCAGTAGATCCGGGCAGGGGGCCTATGGCTACACCTTC.

This clone was counted only a few times. The chain employs TRBV19 and TRBJ2-5; 7 bases map to TRBD1. V was pared by 3 bases and J by 3 bases, with 4 bases of the junction left unmatched. The CDR3 loop spans 14 amino acids. Germline loops: CDR1 LNHDA, CDR2 SQIVND (reference sequence). CDR3 sequence (DNA): TGTGCCAGTAGTATCTTGGGGACAGAAGAGACCCAGTACTTC. It translates to CASSILGTEETQYF.

The J gene is TRBJ2-7, the V gene TRBV5-1, with TRBD1 identical over 9 bases. CDR1 is SGHRS, CDR2 YFSETQ, per germline. The CDR3 is made up of 14 amino acids. V was clipped by 5 bases and J by 3 bases; unmatched bases: 6. Here the CDR3 DNA reads TGCGCCAGCAGGGACTGGACAGGGGACTACGAGCAGTACTTC. Protein: CASRDWTGDYEQYF.

The chain carries TRBV5-1 and TRBJ2-5, with 11 nucleotides matching TRBD2. This CDR3 has 17 amino acids. Trimming cost V 4 bases and J 1 base; bases outside gene matches: 9. In germline, CDR1 is SGHRS, CDR2 YFSETQ. This chain's CDR3 is CASSRTSSGGSQETQYF. The CDR3 coding sequence is TGCGCCAGCAGCCGGACTTCTAGCGGGGGGTCCCAAGAGACCCAGTACTTC. The variable domain in full, completed from reference TRBV5-1 and TRBJ2-5, reads KAGVTQTPRYLIKTRGQQVTLSCSPISGHRSVSWYQQTPGQGLQFLFEYFSETQRNKGNFPGRFSGRQFSNSRSEMNVSTLELGDSALYLCASSRTSSGGSQETQYFGPGTRLLVL.

This clone was picked up a small number of times. This rearrangement joins TRBV19 to TRBJ2-5, with D possibly matching TRBD1 (6 bases). The germline CDR1 and CDR2 sequences are LNHDA and SQIVND (reference sequence). The germline V and J ends were trimmed by 5 bases and 2 bases, with 18 bases remaining between them. CDR3 size: 16 residues. The CDR3, as DNA: TGTGCCAGTAGTGCTACCGGGACATTTTTACAAGAGACCCAGTACTTC. Residues: CASSATGTFLQETQYF.

J is TRBJ2-5 and V is TRBV21-1; the listed D gene, TRBD2, was not tested against the DNA. TRBV21-1 is given as a pseudogene. This CDR3 contains 12 residues. CDR3 bases: TGTGCCAGCCCCTGTCGTAGAGAGACCCAGTACTTC. Protein: CASPCRRETQYF.

The chain links TRBV9 to TRBJ2-1; D perhaps matches TRBD2 (5 bases). The CDR3 has 15 residues. V gave up 1 base and J gave up 2 bases, with 10 bases separating them. Germline loops: CDR1 SGDLS, CDR2 YYNGEE. The DNA of the CDR3 is TGTGCCAGCAGCGTAATGGCTAGCACCTACAATGAGCAGTTCTTC. Translation gives CASSVMASTYNEQFF.

The rearrangement links TRBV7-6 to TRBJ2-5; D unclear. Trimming cost V 1 base and J 4 bases, with 7 bases left between them. The germline CDR1 and CDR2 sequences are SGHVS and FNYEAQ. This CDR3 contains 13 residues. The CDR3 here is CASSLVEVETQYF. Written as DNA, the CDR3 is TGTGCCAGCAGCTTAGTTGAGGTAGAGACCCAGTACTTC. Full variable domain (rest looked up from reference TRBV7-6 and TRBJ2-5): GAGVSQSPRYKVTKRGQDVALRCDPISGHVSLYWYRQALGQGPEFLTYFNYEAQQDKSGLPNDRFSAERPEGSISTLTIQRTEQRDSAMYRCASSLVEVETQYFGPGTRLLVL.

This clone was seen once. The J gene is TRBJ1-2, the V gene TRBV14, with TRBD1 matching over 11 bases. Germline values: CDR1 SGHDN, CDR2 FVKESK. This CDR3 has 14 residues. Losses at the gene ends were 4 bases for V and 8 bases for J; bases not matched to a gene: 6. The CDR3 sequence: CASSRDRGSGGYTF. DNA of the CDR3: TGTGCCAGCAGCCGGGACAGGGGGTCCGGAGGCTACACCTTC.

This rearrangement joins TRBV7-3 to TRBJ2-2; no clear D gene. The CDR3 extends over 15 amino acids. Germline-derived CDR1 and CDR2 are SGHTA and FQGTGA. V was trimmed by 2 bases and J by 2 bases, leaving 9 bases between them. CDR3 coding DNA: TGTGCCAGCAGCTTAGTGGGCACTAACACCGGGGAGCTGTTTTTT. It yields the protein CASSLVGTNTGELFF.

J is TRBJ1-2 and V is TRBV9, with a weak D call TRBD1 (5 bases). V was pared by 0 bases and J by 5 bases, with 14 bases between. CDR1 is SGDLS, CDR2 YYNGEE, per germline. The CDR3 has 15 amino acids. The CDR3 sequence: CASSVEGVPRYGYTF. The CDR3 DNA reads TGTGCCAGCAGCGTAGAAGGGGTCCCGCGGTATGGCTACACCTTC. Together with reference TRBV9 and TRBJ1-2, the CDR3 gives the full variable domain: DSGVTQTPKHLITATGQRVTLRCSPRSGDLSVYWYQQSLDQGLQFLIQYYNGEERAKGNILERFSAQQFPDLHSELNLSSLELGDSALYFCASSVEGVPRYGYTFGSGTRLTVV.

V is TRBV18 and J is TRBJ1-6; D gene uncertain. With 3 bases removed from V and 5 bases from J, the gap between germline ends came to 8 bases. The CDR3 is 14 amino acids. Germline values: CDR1 KGHSH, CDR2 LQKENI. CDR3 region: CASSPNTDNSPLHF. For the CDR3, the DNA is TGTGCCAGCTCACCGAACACCGATAATTCACCCCTCCACTTT. The variable domain in full, completed from reference TRBV18 and TRBJ1-6, reads NAGVMQNPRHLVRRRGQEARLRCSPMKGHSHVYWYRQLPEEGLKFMVYLQKENIIDESGMPKERFSAEFPKEGPSILRIQQVVRGDSAAYFCASSPNTDNSPLHFGNGTRLTVT.

The chain joins TRBV6-5 to TRBJ1-6; D unresolved. Germline V CDR1 and CDR2: MNHEY, SVGAGI. This CDR3 spans 14 amino acids. V lost 7 bases and J 3 bases, leaving 10 bases between the germline ends. CDR3 nucleotides: TGTGCCAGCACTGAGGGCCTCTATAATTCACCCCTCCACTTT. Translation gives CASTEGLYNSPLHF.

V gene TRBV19 combines with J gene TRBJ1-4; unclear D gene. CDR1 is LNHDA and CDR2 is SQIVND in the germline V gene (reference sequence). The V end was cut by 7 bases, the J end by 7 bases, with 10 bases between. This CDR3 comprises 12 residues. CDR3 DNA: TGTGCCAGTACCCAAGGGAGTGAAAAACTGTTTTTT. Its protein is CASTQGSEKLFF.

Notes on this clone: This sample includes further DNA sequences coding for the same CDR3. V usage is TRBV19 and J usage is TRBJ1-2; 7 nucleotides agree with TRBD1. Germline V lookup: CDR1 LNHDA, CDR2 SQIVND (reference sequence). The length of the CDR3 is 14 residues. The V segment lost 5 bases and the J segment 8 bases; nucleotides outside the gene matches: 11. CDR3 loop: CASSPLTGSRGYTF. The CDR3 coding sequence is TGTGCCAGTAGTCCACTGACAGGGTCTAGAGGCTACACCTTC. The full variable domain, in which reference TRBV19 and TRBJ1-2 provide the parts outside the CDR3, is DGGITQSPKYLFRKEGQNVTLSCEQNLNHDAMYWYRQDPGQGLRLIYYSQIVNDFQKGDIAEGYSVSREKKESFPLTVTSAQKNPTAFYLCASSPLTGSRGYTFGSGTRLTVV.

The V call is TRBV4-1, the J call TRBJ1-6, with 9 bases matching TRBD1. Germline values: CDR1 MGHRA, CDR2 YSYEKL. Unmatched junction bases numbered 10, after V lost 4 bases and J lost 9 bases. The CDR3 has 16 amino acids. CDR3 in DNA: TGCGCCAGCAGCCGAGGACCGGGACAGGGTTTTTCACCCCTCCACTTT. This codes for CASSRGPGQGFSPLHF.

The CDR3 region is CASRGTGHYEQYF. As DNA, the CDR3 is TGTGCCAGCAGGGGGACAGGGCATTACGAGCAGTACTTC. The chain is built from TRBV2 and TRBJ2-7; 9 bases agree with TRBD1. V shed 6 bases, J shed 4 bases, and the junction held 4 bases outside the gene matches. Germline-derived CDR1 and CDR2 are SNHLY and FYNNEI. The CDR3 contains 13 residues. Filled out from reference TRBV2 and TRBJ2-7, the complete variable domain reads EPEVTQTPSHQVTQMGQEVILRCVPISNHLYFYWYRQILGQKVEFLVSFYNNEISEKSEIFDDQFSVERPDGSNFTLKIRSTKLEDSAMYFCASRGTGHYEQYFGPGTRLTVT.

This clone came up once. V usage is TRBV11-2 and J usage is TRBJ1-1; D is uncertain. The germline V gene has CDR1 SGHAT and CDR2 FQNNGV. Trimming cost V 1 base and J 1 base, with 7 bases left between them. The CDR3 totals 14 residues. The CDR3 coding sequence is TGTGCCAGCAGCTTAGCGTGGCCGAACACTGAAGCTTTCTTT. The encoded protein is CASSLAWPNTEAFF. Using reference TRBV11-2 and TRBJ1-1 for the parts outside the CDR3, the full variable domain is EAGVAQSPRYKIIEKRQSVAFWCNPISGHATLYWYQQILGQGPKLLIQFQNNGVVDDSQLPKDRFSAERLKGVDSTLKIQPAKLEDSAVYLCASSLAWPNTEAFFGQGTRLTVV.